Below, 13 T cell receptor beta chains from the same sample are listed, as sequenced in a study of T cell responses to AZD1222 COVID-19 vaccine. Libraries were prepared by immunoSEQ multiplex PCR; TCRdb keeps only in-frame clonotypes and omits some of them. Altogether approximately 110,000 clones are present, approximately 85% being singletons, with the ten largest covering roughly 4.4%. Sequencing was performed on peripheral blood, taken 28 days after the second AZD1222 dose. The receptors come from an adult who received the AZD1222 COVID-19 vaccine.

The chain employs TRBV11-2 and TRBJ2-7; the match to TRBD2 covers 7 bases. This CDR3 region has 14 residues. From germline, CDR1 is SGHAT and CDR2 FQNNGV. J was trimmed by 3 bases and V by 5 bases; bases with no gene match: 7. The CDR3 is CASSPRGGVYEQYF. DNA for the CDR3: TGTGCCAGCAGCCCTAGGGGAGGGGTCTACGAGCAGTACTTC. Together with reference TRBV11-2 and TRBJ2-7, the CDR3 gives the full variable domain: EAGVAQSPRYKIIEKRQSVAFWCNPISGHATLYWYQQILGQGPKLLIQFQNNGVVDDSQLPKDRFSAERLKGVDSTLKIQPAKLEDSAVYLCASSPRGGVYEQYFGPGTRLTVT.

The V and J genes are TRBV7-8 and TRBJ2-2, with D possibly TRBD1 on 5 matching bases. The CDR3 is made up of 17 amino acids. Germline CDR1 reads SGHVS; CDR2 reads FQNEAQ. V shed 1 base and J shed 1 base, with 13 bases lying between them. The CDR3 spells CASSLVGTGRNTGELFF. The CDR3 DNA sequence: TGTGCCAGCAGCTTAGTGGGCACAGGTCGGAACACCGGGGAGCTGTTTTTT.

The V gene is TRBV5-1, the J gene TRBJ2-7; no clear D. V shed 4 bases and J shed 3 bases, with 11 bases lying between them. CDR3 size: 13 residues. CDR1 and CDR2 from the germline V gene are SGHRS and YFSETQ. The CDR3 sequence is CASSRGSDYEQYF. The CDR3 DNA sequence: TGCGCCAGCAGCCGTGGGTCCGACTACGAGCAGTACTTC.

This chain links TRBV5-5 with TRBJ2-3; perhaps TRBD2 as D (5 bases). The CDR3 has 14 residues. In germline, CDR1 is SGHKS, CDR2 YYEKEE (reference sequence). Trimming shortened V by 0 bases and J by 6 bases, and 11 bases separated the two germline ends. The CDR3 protein is CASSLDAGADTQYF. In DNA form, the CDR3 reads TGTGCCAGCAGCTTGGATGCGGGTGCGGATACGCAGTATTTT.

V usage is TRBV28 and J usage is TRBJ1-5; TRBD1 might be the D (6 bases). CDR1 and CDR2 (germline): MDHEN, SYDVKM. The V end was cut by 7 bases, the J end by 7 bases, with 14 bases between. The length of the CDR3 is 13 residues. DNA for the CDR3: TGTGCCAGCACGGCACAGGGTTTGCAGCCCCAGCATTTT. This gives the protein CASTAQGLQPQHF.

This rearrangement joins TRBV9 to TRBJ1-1, with D unresolved. The V end was cut by 0 bases, the J end by 3 bases, with 9 bases between. The germline CDR1 and CDR2 sequences are SGDLS and YYNGEE. This CDR3 has 14 amino acids. CDR3 coding DNA: TGTGCCAGCAGCGTAGAACAGACATACACTGAAGCTTTCTTT. Translating gives CASSVEQTYTEAFF.

The table lists this clone with a count of one. V and J are TRBV2 and TRBJ1-5; the match to TRBD1 covers 9 bases. Germline trimming cut 6 bases from V and 1 base from J; bases unmatched to any gene: 4. The CDR3 extends over 15 amino acids. The germline V gene has CDR1 SNHLY and CDR2 FYNNEI. CDR3 in amino acids: CASRGDRVSNQPQHF. CDR3 in DNA: TGTGCCAGCAGAGGGGACAGGGTAAGCAATCAGCCCCAGCATTTT.

This clone was seen only once. The rearrangement links TRBV27 to TRBJ2-7, with 7 bases matching TRBD1. Unmatched junction bases numbered 10, after V lost 8 bases and J lost 3 bases. This CDR3 region has 14 residues. Germline-derived CDR1 and CDR2 are MNHEY and SMNVEV (reference sequence). The CDR3: CASWKDRADYEQYF. The CDR3 region has the DNA TGTGCCAGCTGGAAAGACAGGGCTGACTACGAGCAGTACTTC.

The genes are TRBV11-2 and TRBJ2-5; D gene ambiguous. Germline V lookup: CDR1 SGHAT, CDR2 FQNNGV. CDR3 length: 12 residues. Between the trimmed V and J ends, which lost 8 bases and 6 bases, there was a span of 13 bases. The CDR3 DNA reads TGTGCCAGCGGAATCTATGGGCAGACCCAGTACTTC. It specifies CASGIYGQTQYF.

This chain links TRBV5-5 with TRBJ2-5; D gene uncertain. Between the trimmed V and J ends, which lost 2 bases and 1 base, there was a span of 3 bases. Germline CDR1 is SGHKS and CDR2 is YYEKEE (reference sequence). The CDR3 totals 12 residues. The CDR3 DNA follows: TGTGCCAGCAGCTTTTTCCAAGAGACCCAGTACTTC. Its translation is CASSFFQETQYF.

The V gene is TRBV7-2, the J gene TRBJ2-7; TRBD1 agrees at 8 bases. Germline V gene data show CDR1 as SGHTA and CDR2 as FQGNSA. The V segment lost 3 bases and the J segment 4 bases; nucleotides outside the gene matches: 8. This CDR3 is built from 15 residues. The CDR3 coding sequence is TGTGCCAGCAGCTTTACACGGGACAGGACTTACGAGCAGTACTTC. As protein: CASSFTRDRTYEQYF.

This clone has only a few counts. The DNA for the CDR3 is TGTGCCAGCTCAGCGAGCAGGGCATACGAGCAGTACTTC. The encoded protein is CASSASRAYEQYF. The gene calls are TRBV18 and TRBJ2-7, with D perhaps matching TRBD1 (5 bases). The CDR3 runs 13 residues. CDR1 is KGHSH, CDR2 LQKENI, per germline. Trimming cost V 5 bases and J 4 bases, with 12 bases left between them.

V gene TRBV5-4 combines with J gene TRBJ1-5; D gene ambiguous. This CDR3 comprises 15 residues. Deletions cut 4 bases from V and 4 bases from J, with 15 bases between. Germline assignment: CDR1 SGHNT and CDR2 YYREEE (reference sequence). The CDR3 is CASSPRRSGNQPQHF. The CDR3 DNA sequence: TGTGCCAGCAGCCCCCGAAGGTCGGGGAATCAGCCCCAGCATTTT. The full variable domain, its missing parts supplied by reference TRBV5-4 and TRBJ1-5, is ETGVTQSPTHLIKTRGQQVTLRCSSQSGHNTVSWYQQALGQGPQFIFQYYREEENGRGNFPPRFSGLQFPNYSSELNVNALELDDSALYLCASSPRRSGNQPQHFGDGTRLSIL.